This entry is about one TCR beta chain. Germline V gene lookup returns CDR1 SGHRS and CDR2 YFSETQ. V gave up 2 bases and J gave up 7 bases, with 15 bases separating them. CDR3 length: 15 amino acids. Per the study methods: Reference gene primer amplification gave nucleated cell count estimates. Data came from immunoSEQ multiplex PCR; TCRdb stores just in-frame clones and leaves some out. V, J and clone size reflect that table, while D and trimming were determined from the DNA. The table has about 140,000 clones, 79% seen once; the top ten hold 3% to 4.5%. This record comes from a study of blood T cell repertoires in COVID-19. Study context: The origin of the acute and convalescent COVID-19 samples was the United States, Italy and Spain. The cDNA or gDNA used as material had been derived from T cells, B-cell-depleted T cells, or PBMCs.

The sequencing sample was made of peripheral blood. This chain joins TRBV5-1 and TRBJ1-4; D is uncertain. The TCR comes from a man aged 60 to 69 with acute or convalescent COVID-19. DNA for the CDR3: TGCGCCAGCAGCTTAGGTGCGGGCGGTGTTGAAAAACTGTTTTTT. This gives the protein CASSLGAGGVEKLFF.